This T cell receptor beta chain was identified during a study of blood T cells in healthy people across ages. There are a few counts of this clonotype. Antigen unknown. General study results and limits: With unsorted PBMCs, a conclusive comparison of naive versus antigen-experienced cells was not possible.

Russia was home to the donors, healthy Caucasian individuals aged roughly 6 to 90. Every sample yielded at least 6 million isolated PBMCs. The junction had 5 bases not matched to a gene; V was cut back by 0 bases and J by 1 base. This CDR3 comprises 18 residues. Germline V gene sequence: CDR1 SGDLS, CDR2 YYNGEE. Then a second PCR, running roughly 7 to 11 cycles, was carried out with a sample-barcoded 5' primer and a J-beta primer mix. TCRdb independently ran MiXCR on the 5' RACE reads; one entry per CDR3 protein. Among 550,000 to 700,000 distinct CDR3 sequences, 27% were seen once, and the ten largest hold 18%.

The specimen was blood. This receptor was taken from a woman aged 70-85 years in good health. This chain joins TRBV9 and TRBJ2-5; TRBD2 matches at 14 bases. CDR3 coding DNA: TGTGCCAGCAGCGTAGGATACGGGACTAGCGGGGGCCAAGAGACCCAGTACTTC. It yields the protein CASSVGYGTSGGQETQYF.